This TCR beta chain was sequenced during a study of blood T cell repertoires in COVID-19. Across the whole study: The United States, Italy and Spain were the sources of the acute and convalescent COVID-19 samples. Sources were T cells, B-cell-depleted T cells, or PBMCs; the material itself was cDNA or gDNA.

CDR1 and CDR2 (germline): SEHNR, FQNEAQ (reference sequence). CDR3 length: 16 residues. J was trimmed by 1 base and V by 5 bases; bases with no gene match: 6. This clone was counted between two and nine times. In the original workflow: Estimates of nucleated cell counts were drawn from the amplification of reference gene primers. Profiling relied on immunoSEQ multiplex PCR, and the TCRdb table lists in-frame clones only, not all of them. V, J and clone size are taken as reported in that table, and D and trimming were inferred from the DNA itself. The table lists more than 95,000 clones, 84% of them singletons.

Source material: peripheral blood. The clonotype comes from a human donor in a cohort sampled during active or convalescent COVID-19. V gene TRBV7-9 combines with J gene TRBJ1-3; 9 bases agree with TRBD1. For the CDR3, the DNA is TGTGCCAGCAGCCTCTCACAGGGGGCTTCTGGAAACACCATATATTTT. Protein: CASSLSQGASGNTIYF. Full variable domain (outside the CDR3, taken from reference TRBV7-9 and TRBJ1-3): DTGVSQNPRHKITKRGQNVTFRCDPISEHNRLYWYRQTLGQGPEFLTYFQNEAQLEKSRLLSDRFSAERPKGSFSTLEIQRTEQGDSAMYLCASSLSQGASGNTIYFGEGSWLTVV.